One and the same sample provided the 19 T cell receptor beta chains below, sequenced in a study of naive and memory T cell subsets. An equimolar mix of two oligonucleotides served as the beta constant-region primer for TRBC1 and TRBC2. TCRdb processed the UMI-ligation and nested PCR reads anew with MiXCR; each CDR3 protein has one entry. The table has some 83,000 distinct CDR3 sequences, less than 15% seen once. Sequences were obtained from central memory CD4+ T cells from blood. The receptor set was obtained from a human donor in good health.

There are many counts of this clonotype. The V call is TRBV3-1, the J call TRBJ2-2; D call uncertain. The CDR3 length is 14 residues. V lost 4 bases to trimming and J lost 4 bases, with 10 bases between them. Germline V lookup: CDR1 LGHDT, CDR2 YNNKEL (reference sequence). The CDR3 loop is CASSPQARTGELFF. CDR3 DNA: TGTGCCAGCAGCCCTCAAGCGCGCACCGGGGAGCTGTTTTTT. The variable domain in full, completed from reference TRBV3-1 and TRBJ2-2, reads DTAVSQTPKYLVTQMGNDKSIKCEQNLGHDTMYWYKQDSKKFLKIMFSYNNKELIINETVPNRFSPKSPDKAHLNLHINSLELGDSAVYFCASSPQARTGELFFGEGSRLTVL.

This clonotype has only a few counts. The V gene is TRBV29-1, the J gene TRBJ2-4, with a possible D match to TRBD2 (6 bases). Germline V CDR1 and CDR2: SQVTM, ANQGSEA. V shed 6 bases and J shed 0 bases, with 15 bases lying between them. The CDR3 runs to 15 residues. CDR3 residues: CSVTLAERAKNIQYF. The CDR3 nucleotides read TGCAGCGTCACCTTAGCGGAGAGAGCCAAAAACATTCAGTACTTC.

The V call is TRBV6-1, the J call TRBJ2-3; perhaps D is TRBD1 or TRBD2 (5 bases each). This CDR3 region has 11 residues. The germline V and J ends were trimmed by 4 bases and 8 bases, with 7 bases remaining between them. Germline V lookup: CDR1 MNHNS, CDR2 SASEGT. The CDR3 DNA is TGTGCCAGCAGTGGGGGGAGTACGCAGTATTTT. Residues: CASSGGSTQYF.

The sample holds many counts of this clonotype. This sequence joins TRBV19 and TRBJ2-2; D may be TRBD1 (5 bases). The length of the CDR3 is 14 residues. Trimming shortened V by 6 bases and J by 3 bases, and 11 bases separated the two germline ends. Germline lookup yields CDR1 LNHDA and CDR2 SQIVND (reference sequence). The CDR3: CASRRQGDTGELFF. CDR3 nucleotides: TGTGCCAGTAGACGCCAAGGGGACACCGGGGAGCTGTTTTTT.

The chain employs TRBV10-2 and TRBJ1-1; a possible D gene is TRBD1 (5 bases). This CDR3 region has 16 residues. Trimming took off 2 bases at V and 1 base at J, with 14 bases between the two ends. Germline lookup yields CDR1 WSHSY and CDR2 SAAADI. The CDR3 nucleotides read TGCGCCAGCAGTGAGCGGCAGGGTGAGGGGAACACTGAAGCTTTCTTT. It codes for CASSERQGEGNTEAFF.

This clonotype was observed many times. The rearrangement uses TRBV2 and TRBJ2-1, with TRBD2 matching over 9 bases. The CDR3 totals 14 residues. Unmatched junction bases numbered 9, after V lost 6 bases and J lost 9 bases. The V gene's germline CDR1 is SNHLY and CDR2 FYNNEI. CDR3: CASRTGREGGEQFF. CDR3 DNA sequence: TGTGCCAGCAGGACCGGGCGGGAGGGCGGTGAGCAGTTCTTC.

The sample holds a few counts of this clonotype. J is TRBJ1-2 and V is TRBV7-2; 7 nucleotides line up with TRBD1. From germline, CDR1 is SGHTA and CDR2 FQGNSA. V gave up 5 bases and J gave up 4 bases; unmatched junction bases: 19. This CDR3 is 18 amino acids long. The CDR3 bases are TGTGCCAGCAGCCTGAACCCCCAAACGACAGGGAAGGCCTATGGCTACACCTTC. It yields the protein CASSLNPQTTGKAYGYTF.

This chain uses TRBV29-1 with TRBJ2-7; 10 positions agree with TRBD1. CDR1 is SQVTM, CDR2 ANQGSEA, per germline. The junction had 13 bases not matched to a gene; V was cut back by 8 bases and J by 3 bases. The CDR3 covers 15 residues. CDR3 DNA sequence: TGCAGCTCCACAAAGACAGGGGGCCCCCACTACGAGCAGTACTTC. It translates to CSSTKTGGPHYEQYF.

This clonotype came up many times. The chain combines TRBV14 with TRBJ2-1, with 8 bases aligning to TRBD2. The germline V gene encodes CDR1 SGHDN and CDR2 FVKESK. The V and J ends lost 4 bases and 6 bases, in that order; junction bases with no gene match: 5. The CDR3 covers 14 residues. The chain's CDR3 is CASSLGLGFNEQFF. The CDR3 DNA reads TGTGCCAGCAGCCTGGGACTAGGATTCAATGAGCAGTTCTTC.

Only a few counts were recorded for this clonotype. In DNA form, the CDR3 reads TGCAGCGTCCCTGTGGGGGCCAAAAACATTCAGTACTTC. This gives the protein CSVPVGAKNIQYF. The chain uses TRBV29-1 and TRBJ2-4, with D uncertain. The CDR3 has 13 amino acids. Germline assignment: CDR1 SQVTM and CDR2 ANQGSEA. Trimming removed 6 bases from V and 1 base from J, with 10 bases in between.

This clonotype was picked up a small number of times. CDR3 loop: CASSEPGQGSDEQFF. CDR3 nucleotides: TGCGCCAGCAGTGAACCGGGACAGGGGAGCGATGAGCAGTTCTTC. J is TRBJ2-1 and V is TRBV10-2; TRBD1 aligns across 10 bases. This CDR3 is 15 amino acids long. Per the germline V gene, CDR1 is WSHSY and CDR2 is SAAADI. V gave up 3 bases and J gave up 8 bases; unmatched junction bases: 7.

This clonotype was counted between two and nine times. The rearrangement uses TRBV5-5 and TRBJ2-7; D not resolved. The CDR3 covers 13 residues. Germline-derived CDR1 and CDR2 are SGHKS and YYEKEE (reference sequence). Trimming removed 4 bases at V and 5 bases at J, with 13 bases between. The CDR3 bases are TGTGCCAGCAGCCAACCCCACTTGGACGAGCAGTACTTC. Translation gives CASSQPHLDEQYF. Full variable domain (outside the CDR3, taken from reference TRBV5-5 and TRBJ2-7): DAGVTQSPTHLIKTRGQQVTLRCSPISGHKSVSWYQQVLGQGPQFIFQYYEKEERGRGNFPDRFSARQFPNYSSELNVNALLLGDSALYLCASSQPHLDEQYFGPGTRLTVT.

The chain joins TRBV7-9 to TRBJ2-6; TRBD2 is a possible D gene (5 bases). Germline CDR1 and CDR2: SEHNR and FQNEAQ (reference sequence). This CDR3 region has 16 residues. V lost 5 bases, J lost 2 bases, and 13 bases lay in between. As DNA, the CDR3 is TGTGCCAGCAGCCTCGAGTCCGGGGCTGGGGCCAACGTCCTGACTTTC. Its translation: CASSLESGAGANVLTF.

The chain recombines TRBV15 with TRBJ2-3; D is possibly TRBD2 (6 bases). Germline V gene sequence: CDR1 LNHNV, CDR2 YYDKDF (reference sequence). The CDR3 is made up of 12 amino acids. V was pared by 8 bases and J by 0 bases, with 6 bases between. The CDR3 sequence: CATRESTDTQYF. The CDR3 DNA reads TGTGCCACCCGGGAGAGCACAGATACGCAGTATTTT.

Written as DNA, the CDR3 is TGTGCCAGCAGCCGGAGGACTAGCGGGAGTTACGAGCAGTACTTC. It translates to CASSRRTSGSYEQYF. The rearrangement uses TRBV6-2 or TRBV6-3 and TRBJ2-7, with 13 bases that match TRBD2. CDR1 and CDR2 (germline): MNHEY, SVGEGT. V dropped 6 bases and J dropped 4; count of bases not matched to a gene: 6. There are 15 residues in the CDR3.

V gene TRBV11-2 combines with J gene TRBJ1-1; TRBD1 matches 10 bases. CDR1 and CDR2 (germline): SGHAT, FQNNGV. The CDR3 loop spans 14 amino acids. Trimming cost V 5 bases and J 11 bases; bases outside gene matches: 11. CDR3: CASSIPPWTGGAFF. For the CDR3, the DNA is TGTGCCAGCAGCATACCACCCTGGACAGGGGGGGCTTTCTTT.

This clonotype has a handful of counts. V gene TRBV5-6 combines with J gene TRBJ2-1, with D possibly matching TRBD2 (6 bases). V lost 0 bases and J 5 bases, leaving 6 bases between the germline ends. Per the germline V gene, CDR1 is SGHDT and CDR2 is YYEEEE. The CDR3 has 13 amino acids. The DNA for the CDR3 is TGTGCCAGCAGCTTGGCGGGGGACAATGAGCAGTTCTTC. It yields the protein CASSLAGDNEQFF.

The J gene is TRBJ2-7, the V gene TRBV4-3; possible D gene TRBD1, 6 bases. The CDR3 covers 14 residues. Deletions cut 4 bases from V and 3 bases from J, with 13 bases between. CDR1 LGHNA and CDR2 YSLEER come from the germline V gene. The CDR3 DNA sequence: TGCGCCAGCAGCCGGACAGCGTCAAGCTACGAGCAGTACTTC. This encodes CASSRTASSYEQYF.

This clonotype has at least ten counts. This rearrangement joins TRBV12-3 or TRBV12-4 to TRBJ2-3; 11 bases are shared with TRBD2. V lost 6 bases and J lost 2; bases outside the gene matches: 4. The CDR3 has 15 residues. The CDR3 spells CASRGLAAFTDTQYF. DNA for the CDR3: TGTGCCAGCAGGGGACTAGCGGCCTTCACAGATACGCAGTATTTT.